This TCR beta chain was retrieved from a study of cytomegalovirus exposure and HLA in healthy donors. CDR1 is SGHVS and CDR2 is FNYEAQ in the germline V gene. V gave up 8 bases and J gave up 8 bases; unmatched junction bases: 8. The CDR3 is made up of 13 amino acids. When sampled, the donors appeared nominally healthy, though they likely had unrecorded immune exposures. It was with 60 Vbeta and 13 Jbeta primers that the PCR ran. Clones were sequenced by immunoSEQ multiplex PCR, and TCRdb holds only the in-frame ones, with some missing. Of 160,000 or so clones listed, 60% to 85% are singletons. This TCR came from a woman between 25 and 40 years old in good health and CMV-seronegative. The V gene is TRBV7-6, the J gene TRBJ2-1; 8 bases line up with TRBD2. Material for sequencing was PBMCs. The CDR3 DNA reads TGTGCCAGCGGAGGGACTAGGCTGCATGAGCAGTTCTTC. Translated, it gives CASGGTRLHEQFF.